These 6 T cell receptor beta chains originate from one sample sequenced in a study of blood T cells in healthy people across ages. A second PCR, run for about 7 to 12 cycles, used a sample-barcoded 5' primer plus a J-beta primer mix. TCRdb processed the 5' RACE reads anew with MiXCR; each CDR3 protein has one entry. The sample contains over a million distinct CDR3 sequences, approximately 43% of which appear only once. The specimen was blood. These receptors were taken from a woman between 18 and 30 years old in good health.

This clonotype was seen only a few times. V gene TRBV12-3 or TRBV12-4 combines with J gene TRBJ2-3; D remains unclear. CDR3 length equals 13 residues. V shed 6 bases and J shed 4 bases, with 11 bases lying between them. CDR3 sequence: CASSLGRSDTQYF. DNA of the CDR3: TGTGCCAGCAGCTTGGGTCGGTCAGATACGCAGTATTTT.

The chain has TRBV12-3 or TRBV12-4 and TRBJ2-4; TRBD2 matches 9 bases. J lost 13 bases, V lost 1 base, and 14 bases had no gene match. This CDR3 has 16 amino acids. This CDR3 is CASSLVAGGPLREQYF. Written as DNA, the CDR3 is TGTGCCAGCAGTTTAGTGGCGGGAGGGCCTCTGAGGGAGCAGTACTTC.

V and J are TRBV6-2 or TRBV6-3 and TRBJ1-5, with D uncertain. The CDR3 contains 14 residues. V shed 5 bases and J shed 7 bases, with 15 bases lying between them. CDR1 is MNHEY, CDR2 SVGEGT, per germline. The CDR3 here is CASSGREVRQPQHF. DNA for the CDR3: TGTGCCAGCAGTGGTCGAGAGGTACGCCAGCCCCAGCATTTT.

This clonotype has more than one count but fewer than ten. V usage is TRBV25-1 and J usage is TRBJ2-5, with D perhaps TRBD1 or TRBD2 (5 bases each). Trimming removed 5 bases at V and 1 base at J, with 20 bases between. Germline V CDR1 and CDR2: MGHDK, SYGVNS. The length of the CDR3 is 17 residues. CDR3 protein: CASSTPGTYYLQETQYF. CDR3 in DNA: TGTGCCAGCAGTACCCCCGGGACGTATTACCTCCAAGAGACCCAGTACTTC.

Here the CDR3 DNA reads TGTGCCAGCAGTTTAATGGACAACCCCTACAATGAGCAGTTCTTC. Its translation: CASSLMDNPYNEQFF. This sequence joins TRBV27 and TRBJ2-1; the D gene is possibly TRBD1 (5 bases). Germline lookup yields CDR1 MNHEY and CDR2 SMNVEV (reference sequence). This CDR3 region has 15 residues. Trimming took off 2 bases at V and 2 bases at J, with 10 bases between the two ends.

A few counts support this clonotype. This chain joins TRBV7-2 and TRBJ2-7, with D unclear. From germline, CDR1 is SGHTA and CDR2 FQGNSA. V was pared by 6 bases and J by 2 bases, with 8 bases between. The CDR3 consists of 12 residues. CDR3 sequence reads: CASRTVPYEQYF. CDR3 in DNA: TGTGCCAGCAGAACGGTCCCCTACGAGCAGTACTTC.